This T cell receptor (beta chain) was profiled in a study of blood T cell repertoires in COVID-19. Study background: Samples taken during acute and convalescent COVID-19 were collected in the United States, Italy and Spain. The cDNA or gDNA used as material had been derived from T cells, B-cell-depleted T cells, or PBMCs.

In the original analysis: Using reference gene primer amplification, nucleated cell counts were estimated. Using immunoSEQ multiplex PCR, the repertoire was profiled, and TCRdb retains in-frame clones only, with some absent. V and J calls and clone size are those listed in that table; D and trimming were worked out from the DNA. This sample has tens of thousands of clones, with 70% to 85% found just once. The CDR3 is 15 residues long. From germline, CDR1 is SGHDT and CDR2 YYEEEE. V was trimmed by 5 bases and J by 6 bases, leaving 18 bases between them. This clonotype originated in a human donor in a cohort sampled during active COVID-19. J is TRBJ2-1 and V is TRBV5-6; weak D call: TRBD1 (5 bases). The sequenced sample consisted of peripheral blood. The CDR3 loop is CASSYTRSRGNEQFF. The CDR3 region has the DNA TGTGCCAGCAGTTATACACGGTCTAGGGGCAATGAGCAGTTCTTC.